Shown below are 23 T cell receptor beta chains from a single sample sequenced in a study of T cells expressing NK-cell markers. TCRdb re-called the 5' RACE reads; one entry per CDR3 protein, DNA not given. The sample yields about 370,000 distinct CDR3 sequences, of which the top ten take up around 10%. Input material: blood T cells: a sorted CD56 or NKG2C T cell subset, CD4+ or CD8+ T cells, or bulk PBMC T cells (not recorded which). These receptors were collected from a woman in her 50s in good health.

The rearrangement joins TRBV5-1 to TRBJ2-7; TCRdb selects TRBD1, and the lack of DNA leaves this call unchecked. This CDR3 spans 15 amino acids. Germline CDR1 and CDR2: SGHRS and YFSETQ. CDR3 loop: CASSPLGVSSYEQYF.

The rearrangement links TRBV10-2 to TRBJ1-6; TCRdb calls TRBD1, which cannot be checked without DNA. The length of the CDR3 is 13 residues. Germline V gene data show CDR1 as WSHSY and CDR2 as SAAADI. The CDR3 reads CASSDLGASPLHF.

J is TRBJ2-5 and V is TRBV4-1; absent DNA, TCRdb's TRBD2 call cannot be checked. CDR3 length equals 16 residues. Germline CDR1 MGHRA, CDR2 YSYEKL. The CDR3 sequence: CASSQGGRGAEETQYF.

This chain joins TRBV30 and TRBJ2-1; absent DNA, TCRdb's TRBD2 call cannot be checked. Germline V lookup: CDR1 GTSNPN, CDR2 SVGIG (reference sequence). The CDR3 covers 13 residues. This CDR3 reads CAWSGSEWDEQFF.

V gene TRBV11-2 combines with J gene TRBJ2-1; the TCRdb D gene call, TRBD1, has no DNA to confirm it. Germline CDR1 is SGHAT and CDR2 is FQNNGV. There are 13 residues in the CDR3. Here the CDR3 reads CASSLQGSNEQFF.

The chain combines TRBV4-2 with TRBJ2-1; TCRdb's assignment of TRBD2 cannot be checked, as there is no DNA. The CDR3 runs to 17 residues. Germline-derived CDR1 and CDR2 are LGHNA and YNFKEQ. CDR3 protein: CASSLSGRTSGNNEQFF.

The rearrangement uses TRBV7-2 and TRBJ2-3; as DNA is missing, the TRBD2 call by TCRdb cannot be tested. This CDR3 has 13 residues. Germline values: CDR1 SGHTA, CDR2 FQGNSA. The CDR3 sequence: CASSLSLVDTQYF.

CDR3 loop: CSARDLRQGVDTQYF. V gene TRBV20-1 combines with J gene TRBJ2-3; checking the TCRdb D call of TRBD1 is not possible without DNA. The CDR3 spans 15 residues. CDR1 and CDR2 from the germline V gene are DFQATT and SNEGSKA (reference sequence).

V and J are TRBV5-1 and TRBJ2-3; the TRBD1 assignment by TCRdb is unverifiable without DNA. CDR1 and CDR2 (germline): SGHRS, YFSETQ. The CDR3 spans 14 residues. CDR3 loop: CTSSSGMGSGTQYF.

J is TRBJ2-7 and V is TRBV10-3; lacking DNA, the TRBD2 call made by TCRdb goes unchecked. CDR3 size: 12 residues. Germline loops: CDR1 ENHRY, CDR2 SYGVKD. The CDR3: CASGTRDYEQYF.

The chain employs TRBV6-1 and TRBJ1-5; TCRdb selects TRBD1, and the lack of DNA leaves this call unchecked. Germline CDR1 reads MNHNS; CDR2 reads SASEGT. The CDR3 is 15 amino acids. CDR3 amino acids: CASSATGMGNQPQHF.

The chain joins TRBV5-1 to TRBJ1-5. The CDR3 has 11 residues. Germline V lookup: CDR1 SGHRS, CDR2 YFSETQ. The CDR3 loop is CASSLAQPQHF.

This chain links TRBV7-8 with TRBJ2-1. CDR1 SGHVS and CDR2 FQNEAQ come from the germline V gene. The CDR3 extends over 15 amino acids. CDR3 region: CASTGSASSYNEQFF.

The genes are TRBV5-1 and TRBJ2-3; TCRdb selects TRBD1, and the lack of DNA leaves this call unchecked. Germline CDR1 and CDR2: SGHRS and YFSETQ. The CDR3 covers 14 residues. The CDR3 loop is CASSFTGGGDTQYF.

J is TRBJ1-1 and V is TRBV5-6; with no DNA, the TCRdb D assignment of TRBD1 cannot be verified. In germline, CDR1 is SGHDT, CDR2 YYEEEE. The CDR3 has 17 amino acids. CDR3 sequence reads: CASSGETGFWGKAEAFF.

V is TRBV10-3 and J is TRBJ2-1; TCRdb calls TRBD1, which cannot be checked without DNA. Looked up from germline, CDR1 is ENHRY and CDR2 is SYGVKD. The length of the CDR3 is 17 residues. The CDR3: CAISESSGRLSYNEQFF.

The chain combines TRBV5-6 with TRBJ2-5; TCRdb names TRBD1, which stays unverified in the absence of DNA. Germline V gene data show CDR1 as SGHDT and CDR2 as YYEEEE. The CDR3 covers 15 residues. This chain's CDR3 is CASSRGPGPQETQYF. The whole variable domain, remainder taken from reference TRBV5-6 and TRBJ2-5, is DAGVTQSPTHLIKTRGQQVTLRCSPKSGHDTVSWYQQALGQGPQFIFQYYEEEERQRGNFPDRFSGHQFPNYSSELNVNALLLGDSALYLCASSRGPGPQETQYFGPGTRLLVL.

The J gene is TRBJ2-2, the V gene TRBV5-1; TCRdb names TRBD1, which stays unverified in the absence of DNA. This CDR3 contains 16 residues. Looked up from germline, CDR1 is SGHRS and CDR2 is YFSETQ. CDR3 sequence reads: CASSLGGTVNTGELFF. Supplemented by reference TRBV5-1 and TRBJ2-2, the full variable domain reads KAGVTQTPRYLIKTRGQQVTLSCSPISGHRSVSWYQQTPGQGLQFLFEYFSETQRNKGNFPGRFSGRQFSNSRSEMNVSTLELGDSALYLCASSLGGTVNTGELFFGEGSRLTVL.

The V and J genes are TRBV7-9 and TRBJ1-5. The CDR3 loop spans 14 amino acids. Per germline, CDR1 SEHNR and CDR2 FQNEAQ (reference sequence). The CDR3 region is CARNRDPWDQPQHF.

The V call is TRBV7-8, the J call TRBJ1-4; TCRdb lists TRBD1, though no DNA is available to test this call. The CDR3 loop spans 13 amino acids. Germline V gene sequence: CDR1 SGHVS, CDR2 FQNEAQ. CDR3 in amino acids: CASSTRDREKLFF.

This sequence joins TRBV6-5 and TRBJ1-1. This CDR3 is built from 17 residues. Germline values: CDR1 MNHEY, CDR2 SVGAGI. The CDR3 loop is CASSYSINGPTDTEAFF.

The chain links TRBV6-5 to TRBJ2-3; the TCRdb D gene call, TRBD2, has no DNA to confirm it. The CDR3 contains 15 residues. CDR1 is MNHEY and CDR2 is SVGAGI in the germline V gene. The CDR3 sequence is CASASGTPGTDTQYF.

V usage is TRBV18 and J usage is TRBJ2-2; no DNA is available, so the TRBD2 call from TCRdb remains unchecked. The length of the CDR3 is 15 residues. Germline CDR1 KGHSH, CDR2 LQKENI. CDR3 residues: CASSPPTSGAGELFF.